This T cell receptor (beta chain) is from a study of blood T cell repertoires in COVID-19. Across the study: Donors in the United States, Italy and Spain gave samples during acute or convalescent COVID-19. T cells, B-cell-depleted T cells, or PBMCs provided the cDNA or gDNA that served as material.

V was shortened by 4 bases and J by 0 bases, with 11 bases between the two germline ends. CDR3 length: 14 residues. CDR1 and CDR2 from the germline V gene are SGDLS and YYNGEE. A Seattle source enrolled patients during active infection and followed them longitudinally. Method: immunoSEQ multiplex PCR; TCRdb's copy keeps in-frame clones and lacks some. This sample carries some 270,000 clones, over 75% of them seen once, and the ten largest clones take 0.87%. This sequence joins TRBV9 and TRBJ2-7; no clear D gene. The source material was peripheral blood. The TCR originated in a human donor with COVID-19, enrolled during active disease. The donor label of this sample is uncertain. The CDR3 loop reads CASSQTVLSYEQYF. DNA for the CDR3: TGTGCCAGCAGCCAAACGGTCCTCTCCTACGAGCAGTACTTC.